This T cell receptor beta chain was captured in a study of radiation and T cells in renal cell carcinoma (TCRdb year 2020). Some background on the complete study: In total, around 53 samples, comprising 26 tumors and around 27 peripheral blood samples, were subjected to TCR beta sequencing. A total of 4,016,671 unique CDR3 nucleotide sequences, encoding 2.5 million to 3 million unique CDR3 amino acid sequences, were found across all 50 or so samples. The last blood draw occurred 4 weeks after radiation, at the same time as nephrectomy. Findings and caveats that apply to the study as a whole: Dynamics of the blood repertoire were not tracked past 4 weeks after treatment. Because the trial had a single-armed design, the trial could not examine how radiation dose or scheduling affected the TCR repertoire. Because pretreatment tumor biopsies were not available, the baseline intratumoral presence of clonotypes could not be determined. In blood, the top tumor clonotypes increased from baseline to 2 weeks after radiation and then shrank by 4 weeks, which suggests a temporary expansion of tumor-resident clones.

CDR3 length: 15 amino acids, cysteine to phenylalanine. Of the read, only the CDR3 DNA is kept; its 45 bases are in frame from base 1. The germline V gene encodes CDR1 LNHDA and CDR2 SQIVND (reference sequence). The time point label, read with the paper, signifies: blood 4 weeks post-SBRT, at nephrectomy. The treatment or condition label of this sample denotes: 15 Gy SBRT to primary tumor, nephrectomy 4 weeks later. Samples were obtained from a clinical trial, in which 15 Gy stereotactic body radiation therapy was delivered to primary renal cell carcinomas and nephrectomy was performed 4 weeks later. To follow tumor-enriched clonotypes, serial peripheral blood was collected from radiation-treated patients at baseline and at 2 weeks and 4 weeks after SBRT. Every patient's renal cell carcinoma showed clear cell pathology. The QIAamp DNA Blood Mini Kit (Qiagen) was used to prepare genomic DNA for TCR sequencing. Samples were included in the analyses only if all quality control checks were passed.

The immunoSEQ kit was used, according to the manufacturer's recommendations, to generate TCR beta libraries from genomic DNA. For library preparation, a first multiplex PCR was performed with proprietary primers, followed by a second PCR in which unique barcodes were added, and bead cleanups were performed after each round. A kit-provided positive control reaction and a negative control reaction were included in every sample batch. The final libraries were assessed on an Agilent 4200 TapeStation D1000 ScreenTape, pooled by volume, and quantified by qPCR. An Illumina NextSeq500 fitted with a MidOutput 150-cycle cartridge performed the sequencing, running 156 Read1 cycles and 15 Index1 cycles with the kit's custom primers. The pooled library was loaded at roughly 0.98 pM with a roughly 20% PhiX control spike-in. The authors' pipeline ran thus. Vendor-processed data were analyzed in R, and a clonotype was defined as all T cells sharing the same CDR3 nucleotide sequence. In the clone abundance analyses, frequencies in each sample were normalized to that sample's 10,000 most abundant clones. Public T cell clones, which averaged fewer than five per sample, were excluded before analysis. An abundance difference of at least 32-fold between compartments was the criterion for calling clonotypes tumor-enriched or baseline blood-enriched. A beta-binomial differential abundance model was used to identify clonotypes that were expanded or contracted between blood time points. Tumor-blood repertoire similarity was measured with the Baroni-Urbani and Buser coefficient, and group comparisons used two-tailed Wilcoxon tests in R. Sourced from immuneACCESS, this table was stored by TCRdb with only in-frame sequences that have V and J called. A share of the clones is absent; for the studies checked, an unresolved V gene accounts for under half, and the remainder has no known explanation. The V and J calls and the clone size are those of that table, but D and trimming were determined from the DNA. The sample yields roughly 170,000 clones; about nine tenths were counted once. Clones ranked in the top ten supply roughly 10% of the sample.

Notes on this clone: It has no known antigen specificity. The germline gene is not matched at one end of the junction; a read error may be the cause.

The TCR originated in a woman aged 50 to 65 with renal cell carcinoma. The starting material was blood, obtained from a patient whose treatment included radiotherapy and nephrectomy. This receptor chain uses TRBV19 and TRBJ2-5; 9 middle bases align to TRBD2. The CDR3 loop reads CASRIAGVITETQYF. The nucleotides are TGTGCCAGTAGGATAGCGGGGGTTATAACGGAGACCCAGTACTTC.